The source of this T cell receptor (beta chain) is a study of cytomegalovirus exposure and HLA in healthy donors. The PCR ran on 60 Vbeta and 13 Jbeta primers. Clones were sequenced by immunoSEQ multiplex PCR, and TCRdb holds only the in-frame ones, with some missing. The sample contains hundreds of thousands of clones, roughly 90% of which appear only once. Despite likely unrecorded immune exposures, the donors were nominally healthy at the time of sampling. CDR1 is SGHRS, CDR2 YFSETQ, per germline. The CDR3 has 14 amino acids. V was trimmed by 2 bases and J by 0 bases, leaving 5 bases between them. This clone was detected only a few times.

V gene TRBV5-1 combines with J gene TRBJ1-4; no clear D gene. Specimen: PBMCs. This clonotype was sampled from a young woman in good health and CMV-seronegative. The CDR3 sequence is CASSLLPTNEKLFF. CDR3 coding DNA: TGCGCCAGCAGCTTACTCCCAACTAATGAAAAACTGTTTTTT. The full variable domain, in which reference TRBV5-1 and TRBJ1-4 provide the parts outside the CDR3, is KAGVTQTPRYLIKTRGQQVTLSCSPISGHRSVSWYQQTPGQGLQFLFEYFSETQRNKGNFPGRFSGRQFSNSRSEMNVSTLELGDSALYLCASSLLPTNEKLFFGSGTQLSVL.